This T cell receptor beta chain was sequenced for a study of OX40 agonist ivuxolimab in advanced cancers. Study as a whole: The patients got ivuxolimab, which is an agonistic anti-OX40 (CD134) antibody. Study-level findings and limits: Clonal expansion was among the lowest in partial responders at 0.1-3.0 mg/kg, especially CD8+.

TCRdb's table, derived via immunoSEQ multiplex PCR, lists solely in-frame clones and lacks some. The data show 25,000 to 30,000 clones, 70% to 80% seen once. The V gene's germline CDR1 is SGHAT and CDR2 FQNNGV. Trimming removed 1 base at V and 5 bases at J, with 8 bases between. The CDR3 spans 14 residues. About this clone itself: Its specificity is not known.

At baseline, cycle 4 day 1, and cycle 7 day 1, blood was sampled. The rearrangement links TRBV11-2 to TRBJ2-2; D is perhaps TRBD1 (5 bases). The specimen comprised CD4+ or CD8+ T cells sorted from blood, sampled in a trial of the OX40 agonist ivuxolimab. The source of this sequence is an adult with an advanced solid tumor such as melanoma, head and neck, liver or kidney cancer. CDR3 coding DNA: TGTGCCAGCAGCTTAGCCAGGGCGACCGGGGAGCTGTTTTTT. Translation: CASSLARATGELFF.